Following are 15 T cell receptor beta chains from one sample sequenced in a study of blood T cell repertoires in COVID-19 (dated by TCRdb to about 2020). Receptor amplification or capture employed the immunoSEQ multiplex PCR assay. The table was pulled from immuneACCESS by TCRdb, which kept in-frame rearrangements only. Such tables lose some clones; where checked, under half of the loss comes from unresolved V genes, and the rest has no known cause. A total of hundreds of thousands of clones appear in this sample, 75% to 90% of them only once. The ten largest clones capture roughly 9% of the sample. Material for sequencing was PBMCs or T cells enriched from blood (not recorded which). These receptors all come from a man aged 35 to 55 who had recovered from COVID-19.

The chain employs TRBV5-1 and TRBJ1-1; D remains unclear. CDR3 length: 15 residues. V was pared by 0 bases and J by 0 bases, with 9 bases between. From germline, CDR1 is SGHRS and CDR2 YFSETQ. The CDR3 DNA is TGCGCCAGCAGCTTGGTAGGAGGGCTGAACACTGAAGCTTTCTTT. Translated: CASSLVGGLNTEAFF.

The chain uses TRBV30 and TRBJ1-2; unclear D gene. The CDR3 has 12 amino acids. The germline V gene has CDR1 GTSNPN and CDR2 SVGIG (reference sequence). V lost 2 bases, J lost 7 bases, and 11 bases lay in between. The CDR3: CAWSPQAAGYTF. The DNA for the CDR3 is TGTGCCTGGAGTCCTCAAGCCGCTGGCTACACCTTC. Supplemented by reference TRBV30 and TRBJ1-2, the full variable domain reads SQTIHQWPATLVQPVGSPLSLECTVEGTSNPNLYWYRQAAGRGLQLLFYSVGIGQISSEVPQNLSASRPQDRQFILSSKKLLLSDSGFYLCAWSPQAAGYTFGSGTRLTVV.

This clone has more than one count but fewer than ten. V usage is TRBV7-9 and J usage is TRBJ1-6; D gene ambiguous. CDR1 and CDR2 from the germline V gene are SEHNR and FQNEAQ (reference sequence). Trimming removed 0 bases from V and 7 bases from J, with 10 bases in between. The CDR3 contains 15 residues. This CDR3 reads CASSLAQARNSPLHF. The CDR3 DNA sequence: TGTGCCAGCAGCTTAGCGCAAGCCCGGAATTCACCCCTCCACTTT.

There are a few counts of this clone. The V and J genes are TRBV2 and TRBJ2-7; 7 nucleotides align to TRBD1. V was pared by 3 bases and J by 4 bases, with 12 bases of the junction left unmatched. The CDR3 is 16 residues long. Germline V gene lookup returns CDR1 SNHLY and CDR2 FYNNEI. The CDR3 bases are TGTGCCAGCAGTGATAGGTGGGGGACAGACATATACGAGCAGTACTTC. Its protein product is CASSDRWGTDIYEQYF.

The V gene is TRBV30, the J gene TRBJ2-5, with a weak D call TRBD2 (6 bases). Trimming left V 5 bases short and J 2 bases short, with 9 bases between. The CDR3 spans 12 residues. Germline values: CDR1 GTSNPN, CDR2 SVGIG (reference sequence). The CDR3 reads CAWLGGQETQYF. CDR3 bases: TGTGCCTGGCTGGGGGGTCAAGAGACCCAGTACTTC.

V gene TRBV3-1 (or the pseudogene TRBV3-2) combines with J gene TRBJ1-2; D is uncertain. Germline CDR1 is LGHDT and CDR2 is YNNKEL (reference sequence). The CDR3 has 15 amino acids. Trimming shortened V by 0 bases and J by 7 bases, and 15 bases separated the two germline ends. CDR3 protein: CASSQDSATERGYTF. CDR3 bases: TGTGCCAGCAGCCAAGATTCGGCCACCGAGCGTGGCTACACCTTC.

The chain couples TRBV28 to TRBJ1-1, with D uncertain. The V gene lost 7 bases and the J gene lost 5 bases, with 5 bases spanning the gap. This CDR3 contains 10 residues. Germline assignment: CDR1 MDHEN and CDR2 SYDVKM. Here the CDR3 reads CASKETEAFF. CDR3 in DNA: TGTGCCAGCAAGGAGACTGAAGCTTTCTTT.

The sample holds one count of this clone. The gene calls are TRBV28 and TRBJ2-7, with D possibly matching TRBD2 (6 bases). Germline V lookup: CDR1 MDHEN, CDR2 SYDVKM. The length of the CDR3 is 14 residues. V was pared by 4 bases and J by 1 base, with 11 bases between. The CDR3 bases are TGTGCCAGCAGTTCCCCTCGGGGGTCCTACGAGCAGTACTTC. Translation gives CASSSPRGSYEQYF.

V gene TRBV12-5 combines with J gene TRBJ2-1; 7 nucleotides agree with TRBD2. The CDR3 loop spans 16 amino acids. The ends lost 1 base at V and 0 bases at J; junction bases unmatched: 3. Germline V gene sequence: CDR1 LGHNT, CDR2 FRNRAP. The DNA of the CDR3 is TGTGCTAGTGGTTTGGGTGGCGGGAGCTCCTACAATGAGCAGTTCTTC. Translation gives CASGLGGGSSYNEQFF.

V gene TRBV28 combines with J gene TRBJ1-5; D gene unclear. Germline V gives CDR1 MDHEN, CDR2 SYDVKM. The CDR3 consists of 14 residues. V lost 2 bases and J 7 bases, leaving 12 bases between the germline ends. This CDR3 is CASSLRLSGQPQHF. The DNA for the CDR3 is TGTGCCAGCAGTTTAAGACTAAGTGGCCAGCCCCAGCATTTT.

This sequence joins TRBV7-8 and TRBJ1-5; weak D call: TRBD1 (5 bases). The V end was cut by 4 bases, the J end by 2 bases, with 15 bases between. The CDR3 totals 16 residues. The germline gives CDR1 SGHVS, CDR2 FQNEAQ. The CDR3 DNA sequence: TGTGCCAGCAGCTCCCTTGGGGGGAATGGCAATCAGCCCCAGCATTTT. Its translation is CASSSLGGNGNQPQHF.

This chain connects TRBV5-1 to TRBJ2-7; D call uncertain. The V end was cut by 0 bases, the J end by 5 bases, with 9 bases between. The CDR3 contains 13 residues. The germline CDR1 and CDR2 sequences are SGHRS and YFSETQ. Here the CDR3 DNA reads TGCGCCAGCAGCTTGGCCGGGTTCAACGAGCAGTACTTC. This codes for CASSLAGFNEQYF.

In nucleotides, the CDR3 is TGTGCCAGTAGTATAGTGGCAGAATCGAATCAGCCCCAGCATTTT. Protein product: CASSIVAESNQPQHF. V and J are TRBV19 and TRBJ1-5; no clear D. Germline CDR1 is LNHDA and CDR2 is SQIVND (reference sequence). This CDR3 has 15 amino acids. Trimming took off 1 base at V and 4 bases at J, with 11 bases between the two ends. Full variable domain (remainder filled in from reference TRBV19 and TRBJ1-5): DGGITQSPKYLFRKEGQNVTLSCEQNLNHDAMYWYRQDPGQGLRLIYYSQIVNDFQKGDIAEGYSVSREKKESFPLTVTSAQKNPTAFYLCASSIVAESNQPQHFGDGTRLSIL.

This clone was detected once. This chain joins TRBV12-3 or TRBV12-4 and TRBJ1-1; D not resolved. This CDR3 is 13 amino acids long. Trimming removed 0 bases from V and 4 bases from J, with 6 bases in between. The DNA of the CDR3 is TGTGCCAGCAGTTTAGCGGACTTCACTGAAGCTTTCTTT. This sequence encodes CASSLADFTEAFF.

V and J are TRBV27 and TRBJ2-5; 8 nucleotides agree with TRBD2. The V gene's germline CDR1 is MNHEY and CDR2 SMNVEV (reference sequence). Unmatched junction bases numbered 10, after V lost 4 bases and J lost 0 bases. The CDR3 contains 17 residues. This chain's CDR3 is CASSSDIAGIHQETQYF. In DNA form, the CDR3 reads TGTGCCAGCAGTTCGGACATAGCGGGGATCCACCAAGAGACCCAGTACTTC.